Listed here is a single T cell receptor (beta chain). The antigen is unknown. The data were obtained in a study of OX40 agonist ivuxolimab in advanced cancers. Whole-study context: Patients were infused with ivuxolimab every 2 weeks at 0.01 to 10 mg/kg. The study reported partial responses in three patients: one hepatocellular carcinoma, two cutaneous melanoma. Among those enrolled, mean age was about 62 years (range about 23 to 79) and over 70% were male. Broader study findings: The investigators did not determine what antigen specificity the expanded peripheral T cells had.

Clones were read by immunoSEQ multiplex PCR, and TCRdb kept only the in-frame ones, dropping some. The sample lists some 50,000 clones, 75% to 85% seen once, with 3.1% in the top ten. Trimming stripped 6 bases from V and 0 bases from J, with 13 bases between. The germline V gene encodes CDR1 SGHTS and CDR2 YDEGEE. The CDR3 extends over 16 amino acids. The sequence came from an adult with an advanced solid tumor such as melanoma, head and neck, liver or kidney cancer. J is TRBJ2-6 and V is TRBV5-8, with no clear D. The material sequenced was CD4+ or CD8+ T cells sorted from blood, taken in a trial of the OX40 agonist ivuxolimab. CDR3 protein: CASTRTESSGANVLTF. CDR3 DNA sequence: TGTGCCAGCACCCGGACCGAGAGCTCTGGGGCCAACGTCCTGACTTTC.